The rows below give T cell receptor beta chains drawn from one sample of a study of tumor-infiltrating lymphocytes in primary liver carcinoma. Each CDR3 protein gets one entry after TCRdb re-called the multiplex PCR reads with MiXCR. Of about 97,000 distinct CDR3 sequences listed, about 70% were seen once; the top ten hold 9.5% to 15%. The sequenced sample was liver tumor tissue from sampling region 2. These receptors all stem from a woman aged 55-75 years with primary liver carcinoma and hepatitis B virus infection. The CDR3 runs from the conserved cysteine through the conserved F or W. The D gene is left open where the match is weak. Size is stated for part of the rows, as once, few or many counts, or as a class when the clone is expanded.

>TRBV29-1|-|TRBJ1-1|TRBD1
CSVRNDRDTEAFF
TGCAGCGTTCGAAACGACAGGGACACTGAAGCTTTCTTT
>TRBV5-1|-|TRBJ2-7|TRBD1
CASSRGGQDSYEQYF
TGCGCCAGCTCCCGTGGAGGACAGGACTCCTACGAGCAGTACTTC
>TRBV11-3|-|TRBJ2-1|-
CVSSSRGARTIGNEQFF
TGTGTCAGCAGCTCCAGGGGGGCGCGGACCATCGGCAATGAGCAGTTCTTC
>TRBV24-1|few|TRBJ2-3|-
CVTSDSGLNTDTQYF
TGTGTCACCAGTGATAGCGGACTAAACACAGATACGCAGTATTTT
>TRBV28|once|TRBJ2-7|TRBD2
CASSLMTSGRPEQYF
TGTGCCAGCAGTCTCATGACTAGCGGGAGACCCGAGCAGTACTTC
>TRBV12-3/TRBV12-4|once|TRBJ2-7|TRBD2
CASSFHLAGVDEQYF
TGTGCCAGCAGTTTCCATTTAGCGGGAGTAGACGAGCAGTACTTC
>TRBV12-3/TRBV12-4|-|TRBJ2-1|TRBD2
CASSLSGTSGLEQFF
TGTGCCAGCAGCCTGTCCGGGACTAGCGGACTTGAGCAGTTCTTC
>TRBV12-3/TRBV12-4|-|TRBJ2-1|-
CASSLINHEQFF
TGTGCTAGCAGTTTAATTAACCATGAGCAGTTCTTC
>TRBV11-3|-|TRBJ2-1|TRBD2
CPSSAGDYYEQFF
TGTCCCAGCAGTGCCGGGGACTACTATGAGCAGTTCTTC
>TRBV12-3/TRBV12-4|-|TRBJ1-5|-
CASSLALNHQHQHF
TGTGCCAGCAGTTTAGCGTTGAATCATCAGCACCAGCATTTT
>TRBV25-1|-|TRBJ2-3|-
CASSDSGASTDTQYF
TGTGCCAGCAGTGATTCAGGGGCTAGCACAGATACGCAGTATTTT
>TRBV12-5|-|TRBJ2-5|-
CANGISDSPGETQYF
TGTGCTAATGGTATCTCGGATAGCCCGGGGGAGACCCAGTACTTC
>TRBV11-2|-|TRBJ1-1|-
CASTQTVGDMTEAFF
TGTGCCAGCACCCAGACCGTCGGGGATATGACTGAAGCTTTCTTT
>TRBV20-1|-|TRBJ2-3|-
CSSKGVVSTDTQYF
TGCAGTTCCAAGGGGGTAGTAAGCACAGATACGCAGTATTTT
>TRBV10-2|-|TRBJ1-1|-
CASREPRDVGTEALF
TGCGCCAGCAGAGAGCCTAGGGACGTCGGCACTGAAGCTCTCTTT
>TRBV6-6|-|TRBJ2-5|-
CANRRSTGGTETQYF
TGTGCCAACAGAAGATCCACAGGAGGGACAGAGACCCAGTACTTC
>TRBV27|-|TRBJ2-1|-
CASSLSPLYNEQFF
TGTGCCAGCAGTTTAAGTCCGCTGTACAATGAGCAGTTCTTC
>TRBV20-1|-|TRBJ2-1|TRBD2
CSARRLAGVNNEQFF
TGCAGTGCTAGGAGACTAGCGGGAGTAAACAATGAGCAGTTCTTC
>TRBV12-3/TRBV12-4|few|TRBJ2-2|TRBD2
CTSSLGTSGRGHGELFF
TGTACCAGCAGTTTAGGCACTAGCGGGAGGGGTCACGGGGAGCTGTTTTTT
>TRBV29-1|once|TRBJ2-6|TRBD1
CGAGTGGVIGANVLTF
TGCGGCGCCGGGACAGGGGGTGTTATTGGGGCCAACGTCCTGACTTTC
>TRBV29-1|-|TRBJ2-5|-
CSVAQDLEAQYF
TGCAGCGTTGCCCAGGACTTAGAGGCCCAGTACTTC
>TRBV29-1|once|TRBJ2-2|-
CSSRTRETRELFF
TGCAGCTCTCGGACAAGGGAGACCCGGGAGCTGTTTTTT
>TRBV11-2|-|TRBJ1-5|-
CAISPAPRGKGTDTQHF
TGTGCCATTAGCCCGGCCCCCAGGGGCAAAGGAACAGATACGCAGCATTTT
>TRBV6-1|few|TRBJ2-3|TRBD2
CASSIAGVTGTQYF
TGTGCCAGCAGCATAGCGGGAGTCACAGGTACGCAGTATTTT
>TRBV11-2|once|TRBJ2-2|-
CSSSPLQGPTGELFF
TGTTCCAGCAGCCCTCTGCAAGGACCTACCGGAGAGCTGTTTTTT
>TRBV5-1|many|TRBJ2-2|-
CASSPAPPNTGELFF
TGCGCCAGCAGCCCCGCCCCCCCGAACACCGGGGAGCTGTTTTTT
>TRBV4-1|-|TRBJ2-5|-
CASSKGLRSAETQYF
TGCGCCAGCAGCAAAGGACTCCGGTCCGCAGAGACCCAGTACTTC
>TRBV5-8|few|TRBJ2-4|-
CASSLRQVSKNIQYF
TGTGCCAGCAGCTTGCGACAGGTGTCCAAAAACATTCAGTACTTC
>TRBV29-1|-|TRBJ2-7|-
CSVPWTNGRRSSYVQYF
TGCAGCGTTCCATGGACTAACGGGAGAAGGAGCTCCTACGTGCAGTACTTC
>TRBV29-1|-|TRBJ1-1|-
CSADGGRLDTEAFF
TGCAGCGCTGACGGGGGGCGATTAGACACTGAAGCTTTCTTT
>TRBV29-1|-|TRBJ2-7|TRBD2
CSGGGGGLEQYF
TGCAGCGGCGGCGGGGGGGGGCTCGAGCAGTACTTC
>TRBV28|few|TRBJ2-1|-
CASSQAGALSYNEQFF
TGTGCCAGCAGTCAAGCAGGGGCACTCTCCTACAATGAGCAGTTCTTC
>TRBV11-2|-|TRBJ2-5|-
CASGSLRGPETQYF
TGTGCCAGTGGTTCACTGAGGGGCCCAGAGACCCAGTACTTC